A single sample is the source of the 7 T cell receptor beta chains below, sequenced in a study of T cells in Graves' hyperthyroidism and ophthalmopathy. Amplification of TCR beta CDR3 regions was performed using RNA transcripts as template. First-round RT-PCR with HTBI primers amplified the TCR CDR3 region. TCRdb analysed the multiplex PCR reads with MiXCR anew, one entry per CDR3 protein. Of nearly 750,000 distinct CDR3 sequences listed, around 40% were seen once; the top ten hold around 30%. The specimen was blood. These receptors originate from a woman in her thirties or forties with Graves' hyperthyroidism.

This sequence joins TRBV2 and TRBJ2-6; D is perhaps TRBD2 (6 bases). The germline CDR1 and CDR2 sequences are SNHLY and FYNNEI. V was pared by 8 bases and J by 0 bases, with 20 bases between. The CDR3 loop spans 18 amino acids. The DNA for the CDR3 is TGTGCCAGCTATCCGATAACCGCGGGAAACTCTGGGGCCAACGTCCTGACTTTC. Translating gives CASYPITAGNSGANVLTF. Full variable domain (remainder filled in from reference TRBV2 and TRBJ2-6): EPEVTQTPSHQVTQMGQEVILRCVPISNHLYFYWYRQILGQKVEFLVSFYNNEISEKSEIFDDQFSVERPDGSNFTLKIRSTKLEDSAMYFCASYPITAGNSGANVLTFGAGSRLTVL.

The gene calls are TRBV7-9 and TRBJ2-7; no reliable D call. The DNA end is more similar to TRBJ2-1, so the J call may be wrong. The germline gives CDR1 SEHNR, CDR2 FQNEAQ (reference sequence). This CDR3 comprises 13 residues. The CDR3 region is CASSLEGFGEQFF. CDR3 DNA: TGTGCCAGCAGCTTAGAGGGATTCGGTGAGCAGTTCTTC.

This clonotype came up many times. J is TRBJ2-6 and V is TRBV9; possible D gene TRBD2, 5 bases. The V end lost 1 base, the J end lost 1 base, and 6 bases lay between the germline ends. The CDR3 is 15 residues long. Germline CDR1 is SGDLS and CDR2 is YYNGEE. CDR3 in DNA: TGTGCCAGCAGCGTACGGGGTTCTGGGGCCAACGTCCTGACTTTC. Its translation is CASSVRGSGANVLTF.

The sample holds many counts of this clonotype. The J gene is TRBJ2-5, the V gene TRBV25-1, with 9 bases aligning to TRBD2. Trimming cost V 7 bases and J 4 bases; bases outside gene matches: 7. This CDR3 has 14 amino acids. Looked up from germline, CDR1 is MGHDK and CDR2 is SYGVNS. The DNA for the CDR3 is TGTGCCAGCATGGATAGCGGGAGTGGAGAGACCCAGTACTTC. Protein: CASMDSGSGETQYF. The complete variable domain, with remaining parts taken from reference TRBV25-1 and TRBJ2-5, reads EADIYQTPRYLVIGTGKKITLECSQTMGHDKMYWYQQDPGMELHLIHYSYGVNSTEKGDLSSESTVSRIRTEHFPLTLESARPSHTSQYLCASMDSGSGETQYFGPGTRLLVL.

The chain links TRBV9 to TRBJ2-7; 9 bases are a match to TRBD1. The trim removed 3 bases at V and 5 bases at J, leaving 9 bases unmatched. The CDR3 covers 15 residues. The germline CDR1 and CDR2 sequences are SGDLS and YYNGEE. In DNA form, the CDR3 reads TGTGCCAGCAGCGCCTCCGGGACAGGGTTTAACGAGCAGTACTTC. Residues: CASSASGTGFNEQYF.

Points on this clonotype: A much larger clonotype is one base distant, so this may be a read error. This chain links TRBV7-2 with TRBJ2-7; D is undetermined. CDR3 length equals 11 residues. Germline V CDR1 and CDR2: SGHTA, FQGNSA. CDR3 sequence: CVSSFLREQYF. The CDR3 nucleotides read TGTGTCAGCAGCTTTTTACGGGAGCAGTACTTC.

This clonotype was found a few times. The chain employs TRBV28 and TRBJ1-1, with D unresolved. This CDR3 contains 13 residues. Per germline, CDR1 MDHEN and CDR2 SYDVKM. V gave up 7 bases and J gave up 1 base, with 10 bases separating them. The CDR3 here is CASTRQANTEAFF. CDR3 bases: TGTGCCAGCACGCGCCAGGCGAACACTGAAGCTTTCTTT.